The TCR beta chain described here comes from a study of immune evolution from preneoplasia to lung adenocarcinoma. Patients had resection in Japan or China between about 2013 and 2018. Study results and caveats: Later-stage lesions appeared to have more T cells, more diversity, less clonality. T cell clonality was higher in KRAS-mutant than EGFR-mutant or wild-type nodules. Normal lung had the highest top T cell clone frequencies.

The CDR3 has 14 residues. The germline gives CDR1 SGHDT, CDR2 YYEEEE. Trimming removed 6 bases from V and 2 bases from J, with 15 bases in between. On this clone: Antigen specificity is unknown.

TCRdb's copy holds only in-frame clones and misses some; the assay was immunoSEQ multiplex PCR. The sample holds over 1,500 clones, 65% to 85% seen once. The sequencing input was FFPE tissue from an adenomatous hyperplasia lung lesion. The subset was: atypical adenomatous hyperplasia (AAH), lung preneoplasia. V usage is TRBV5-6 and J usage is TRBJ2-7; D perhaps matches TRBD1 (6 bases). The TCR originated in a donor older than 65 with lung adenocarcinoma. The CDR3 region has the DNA TGTGCCAGCACCCCCCCCGGGGACACCTACGAGCAGTACTTC. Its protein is CASTPPGDTYEQYF.